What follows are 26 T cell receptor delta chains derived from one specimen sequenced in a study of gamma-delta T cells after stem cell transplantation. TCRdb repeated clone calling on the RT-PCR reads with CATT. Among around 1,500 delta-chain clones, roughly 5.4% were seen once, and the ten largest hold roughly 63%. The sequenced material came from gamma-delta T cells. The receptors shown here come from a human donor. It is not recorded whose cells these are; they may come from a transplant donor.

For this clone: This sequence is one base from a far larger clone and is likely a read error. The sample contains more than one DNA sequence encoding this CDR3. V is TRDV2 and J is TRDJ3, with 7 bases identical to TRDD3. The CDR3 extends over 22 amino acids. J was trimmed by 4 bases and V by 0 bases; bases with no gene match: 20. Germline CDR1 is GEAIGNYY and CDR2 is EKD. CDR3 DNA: TGTGCCTGTGACACCGGTTTGGGTCCCCACTGGGGAAGCTCTTGGGACACCCGACAGATGTTTTTC. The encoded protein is CACDTGLGPHWGSSWDTRQMFF.

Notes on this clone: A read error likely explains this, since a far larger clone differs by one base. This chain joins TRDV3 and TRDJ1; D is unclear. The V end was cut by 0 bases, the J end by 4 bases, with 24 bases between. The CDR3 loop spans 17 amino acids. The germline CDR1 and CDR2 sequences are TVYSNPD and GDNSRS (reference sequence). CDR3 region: CAFRVSHLTLANDKLIF. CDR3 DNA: TGTGCCTTTAGGGTTTCCCACTTAACGCTCGCCAACGATAAACTCATCTTT. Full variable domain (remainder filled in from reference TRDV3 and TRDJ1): CDKVTQSSPDQTVASGSEVVLLCTYDTVYSNPDLFWYRIRPDYSFQFVFYGDNSRSEGADFTQGRFSVKHILTQKAFHLVISPVRTEDSATYYCAFRVSHLTLANDKLIFGKGTRVTVEP.

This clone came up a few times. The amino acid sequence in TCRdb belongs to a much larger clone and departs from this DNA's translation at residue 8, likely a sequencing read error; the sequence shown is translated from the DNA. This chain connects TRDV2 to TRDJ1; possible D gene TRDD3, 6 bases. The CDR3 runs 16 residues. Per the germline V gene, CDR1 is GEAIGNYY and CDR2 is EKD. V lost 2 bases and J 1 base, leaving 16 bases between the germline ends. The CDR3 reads CACDKVGGFSTDKLIF. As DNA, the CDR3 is TGTGCCTGTGACAAGGTGGGGGGTTTTAGCACCGATAAACTCATCTTT.

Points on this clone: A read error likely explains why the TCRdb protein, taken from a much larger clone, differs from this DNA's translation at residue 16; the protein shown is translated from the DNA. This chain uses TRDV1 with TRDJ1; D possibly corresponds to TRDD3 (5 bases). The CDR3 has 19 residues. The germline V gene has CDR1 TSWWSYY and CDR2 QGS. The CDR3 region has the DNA TGTGCTCTTGGGGAACTACGGAGATATGCTCGGTTCCACACCGATACACTCATCTTT. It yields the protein CALGELRRYARFHTDTLIF.

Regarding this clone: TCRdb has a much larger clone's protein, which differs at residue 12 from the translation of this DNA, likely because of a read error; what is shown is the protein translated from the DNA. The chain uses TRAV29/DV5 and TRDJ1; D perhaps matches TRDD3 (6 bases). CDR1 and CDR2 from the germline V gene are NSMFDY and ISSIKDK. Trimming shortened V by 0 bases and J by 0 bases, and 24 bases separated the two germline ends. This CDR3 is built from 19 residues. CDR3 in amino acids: CAASVFSGGRAVYTDKLIF. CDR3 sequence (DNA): TGTGCAGCAAGCGTGTTCTCCGGGGGACGTGCCGTGTACACCGATAAACTCATCTTT.

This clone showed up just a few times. The CDR3 nucleotides read TGTGCCTGTGATCTCATCTCGCAGGGGAGCCGCACCGATAAACTCATCTTT. Its translation is CACDLISQGSRTDKLIF. This rearrangement joins TRDV2 to TRDJ1, with a weak D call TRDD3 (5 bases). The CDR3 contains 17 residues. The ends were cut back, 4 bases at V and 1 base at J, with 21 bases in the middle. Germline lookup yields CDR1 GEAIGNYY and CDR2 EKD.

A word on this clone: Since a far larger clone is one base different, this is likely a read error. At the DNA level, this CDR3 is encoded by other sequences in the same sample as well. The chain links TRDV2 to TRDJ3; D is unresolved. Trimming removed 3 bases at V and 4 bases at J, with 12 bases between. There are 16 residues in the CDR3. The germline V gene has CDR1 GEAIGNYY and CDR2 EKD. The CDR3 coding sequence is TGTGCCTGTGACGCCAGACTATCATGGGACACCCGACAGATGTTTTTC. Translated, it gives CACDARLSWDTRQMFF.

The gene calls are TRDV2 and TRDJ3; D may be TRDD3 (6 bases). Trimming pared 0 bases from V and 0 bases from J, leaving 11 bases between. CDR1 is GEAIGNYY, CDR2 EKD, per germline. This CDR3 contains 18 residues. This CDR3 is CACDTSWGASWDTRQMFF. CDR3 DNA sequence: TGTGCCTGTGACACCAGCTGGGGAGCCTCCTGGGACACCCGACAGATGTTTTTC.

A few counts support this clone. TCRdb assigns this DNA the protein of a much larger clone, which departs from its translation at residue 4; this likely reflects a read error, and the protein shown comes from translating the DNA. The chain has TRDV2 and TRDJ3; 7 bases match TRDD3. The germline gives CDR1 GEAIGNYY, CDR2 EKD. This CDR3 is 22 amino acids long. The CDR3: CACNTGLGPHWGSSWDTRQMFF. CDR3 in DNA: TGTGCCTGTAACACCGGTTTGGGTCCCCACTGGGGAAGCTCCTGGGACACCCGACAGATGTTTTTC.

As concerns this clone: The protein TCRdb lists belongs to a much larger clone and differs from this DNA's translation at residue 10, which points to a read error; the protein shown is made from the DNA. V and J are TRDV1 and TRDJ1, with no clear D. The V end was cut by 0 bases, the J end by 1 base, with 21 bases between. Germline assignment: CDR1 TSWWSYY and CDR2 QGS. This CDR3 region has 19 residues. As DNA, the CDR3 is TGTGCTCTTGGGGAACTATACATTCCCCAGAGGGTAATCACCGATAAACTCATCTTT. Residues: CALGELYIPQRVITDKLIF.

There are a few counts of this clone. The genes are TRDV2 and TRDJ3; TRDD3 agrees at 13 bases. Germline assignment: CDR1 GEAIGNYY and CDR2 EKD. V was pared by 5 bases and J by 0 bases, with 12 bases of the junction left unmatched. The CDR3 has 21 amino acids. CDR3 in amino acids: CACVGVLGDTRSSWDTRQMFF. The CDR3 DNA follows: TGTGCCTGTGTGGGAGTACTGGGGGATACGCGGAGCTCCTGGGACACCCGACAGATGTTTTTC.

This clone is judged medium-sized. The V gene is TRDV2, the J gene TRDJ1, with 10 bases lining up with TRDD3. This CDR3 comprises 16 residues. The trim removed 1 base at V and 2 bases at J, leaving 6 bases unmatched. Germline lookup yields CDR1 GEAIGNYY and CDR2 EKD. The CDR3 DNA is TGTGCCTGTGACACTGGGGGATACCCCTATACCGATAAACTCATCTTT. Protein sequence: CACDTGGYPYTDKLIF.

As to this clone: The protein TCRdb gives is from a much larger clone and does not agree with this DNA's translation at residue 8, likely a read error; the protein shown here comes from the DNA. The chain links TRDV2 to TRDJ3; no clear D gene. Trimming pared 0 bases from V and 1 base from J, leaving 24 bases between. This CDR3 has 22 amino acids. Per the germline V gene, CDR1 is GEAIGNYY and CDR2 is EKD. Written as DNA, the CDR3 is TGTGCCTGTGACACCGCCTGGAGGTCCGACGACCCGGAATCCTGGGACACCCGACAGATGTTTTTC. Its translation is CACDTAWRSDDPESWDTRQMFF.

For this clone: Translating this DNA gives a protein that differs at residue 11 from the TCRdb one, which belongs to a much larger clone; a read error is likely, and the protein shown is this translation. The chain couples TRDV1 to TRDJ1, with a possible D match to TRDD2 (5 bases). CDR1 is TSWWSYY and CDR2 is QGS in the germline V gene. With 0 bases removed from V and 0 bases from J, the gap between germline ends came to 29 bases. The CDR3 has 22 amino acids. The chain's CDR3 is CALGELIFPQVYRAVYTDKLIF. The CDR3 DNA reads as TGTGCTCTTGGGGAACTCATCTTCCCTCAGGTCTACCGGGCGGTGTACACCGATAAACTCATCTTT.

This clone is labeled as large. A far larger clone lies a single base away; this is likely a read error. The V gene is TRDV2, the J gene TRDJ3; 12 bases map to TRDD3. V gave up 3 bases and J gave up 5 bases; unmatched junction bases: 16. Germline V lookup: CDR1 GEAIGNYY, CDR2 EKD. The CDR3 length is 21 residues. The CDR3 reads CACDRYGATGGYYRDTRQMFF. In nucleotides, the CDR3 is TGTGCCTGTGACCGGTATGGGGCCACTGGGGGATACTACCGGGACACCCGACAGATGTTTTTC.

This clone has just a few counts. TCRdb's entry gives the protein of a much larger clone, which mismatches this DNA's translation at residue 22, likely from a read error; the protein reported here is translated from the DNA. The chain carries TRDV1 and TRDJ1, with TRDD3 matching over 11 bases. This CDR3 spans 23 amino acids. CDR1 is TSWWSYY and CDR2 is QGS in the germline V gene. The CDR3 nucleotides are TGTGCTCTTGGGGAACTAATCGGTTGGGGGTTACTGGGGGATATGGTGTACACCGATAAACTCACCTTT. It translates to CALGELIGWGLLGDMVYTDKLTF.

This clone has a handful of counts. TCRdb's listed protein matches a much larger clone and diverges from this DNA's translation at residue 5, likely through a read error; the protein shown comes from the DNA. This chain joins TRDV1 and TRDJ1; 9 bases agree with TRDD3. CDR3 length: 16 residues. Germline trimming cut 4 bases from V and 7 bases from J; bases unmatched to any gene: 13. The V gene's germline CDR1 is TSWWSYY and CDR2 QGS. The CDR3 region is CALGVRRATGGAKLIF. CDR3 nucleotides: TGTGCTCTTGGGGTCCGGCGCGCTACTGGGGGAGCTAAACTCATCTTT.

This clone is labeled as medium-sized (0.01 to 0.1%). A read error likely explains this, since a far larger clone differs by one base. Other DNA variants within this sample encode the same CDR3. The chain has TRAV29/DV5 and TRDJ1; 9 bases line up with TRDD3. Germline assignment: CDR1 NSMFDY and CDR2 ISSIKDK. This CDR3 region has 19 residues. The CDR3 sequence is CAASATGLGETIYTDKLIF. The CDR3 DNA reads TGTGCGGCAAGCGCGACGGGACTGGGGGAGACAATATACACCGATAAACTCATCTTT.

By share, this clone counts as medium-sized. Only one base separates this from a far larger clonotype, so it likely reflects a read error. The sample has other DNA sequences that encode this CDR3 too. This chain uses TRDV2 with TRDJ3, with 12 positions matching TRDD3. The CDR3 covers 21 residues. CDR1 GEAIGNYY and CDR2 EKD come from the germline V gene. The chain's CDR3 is CACDRYEATGGYYRDTRQMFF. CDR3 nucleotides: TGTGCCTGTGACCGGTATGAGGCCACTGGGGGATACTACCGGGACACCCGGCAGATGTTTTTC.

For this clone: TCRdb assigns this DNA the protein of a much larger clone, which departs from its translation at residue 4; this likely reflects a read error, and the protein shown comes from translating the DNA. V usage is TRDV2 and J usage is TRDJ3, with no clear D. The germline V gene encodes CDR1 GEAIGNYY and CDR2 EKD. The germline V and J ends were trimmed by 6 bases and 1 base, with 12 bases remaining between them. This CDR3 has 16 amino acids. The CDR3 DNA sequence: TGTGCCTGTAACGCCAGACTATCCTGGGACACCCGACAGATGTTTTTC. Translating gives CACNARLSWDTRQMFF.

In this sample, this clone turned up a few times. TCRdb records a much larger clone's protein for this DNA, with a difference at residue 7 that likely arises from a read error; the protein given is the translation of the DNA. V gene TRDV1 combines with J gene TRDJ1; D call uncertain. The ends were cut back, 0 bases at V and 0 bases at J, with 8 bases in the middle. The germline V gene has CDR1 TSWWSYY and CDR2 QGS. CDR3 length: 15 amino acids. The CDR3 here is CALGELEVNTDKLIF. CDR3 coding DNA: TGTGCTCTTGGGGAACTGGAGGTGAACACCGATAAACTCATCTTT.

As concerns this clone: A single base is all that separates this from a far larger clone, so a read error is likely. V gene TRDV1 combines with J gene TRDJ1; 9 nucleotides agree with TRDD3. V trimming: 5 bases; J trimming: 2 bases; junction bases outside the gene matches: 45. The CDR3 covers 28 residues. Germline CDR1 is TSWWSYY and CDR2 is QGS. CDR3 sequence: CALGSYRPPYFGGVLGDHYRDRTDKLIF. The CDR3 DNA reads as TGTGCTCTTGGGTCTTATCGCCCTCCCTACTTTGGAGGGGTACTGGGGGACCACTATAGAGATCGTACCGATAAACTCATCTTT.

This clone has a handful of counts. The CDR3 nucleotides read TGTGCCTGTGACACCGTGGTGGGGGAGGTCAGCTCCTGGGACACCCGACAGATGTTTTTC. This encodes CACDTVVGEVSSWDTRQMFF. V usage is TRDV2 and J usage is TRDJ3; 7 bases map to TRDD3. CDR1 and CDR2 (germline): GEAIGNYY, EKD. There are 20 residues in the CDR3. The V segment lost 0 bases and the J segment 0 bases; nucleotides outside the gene matches: 10.

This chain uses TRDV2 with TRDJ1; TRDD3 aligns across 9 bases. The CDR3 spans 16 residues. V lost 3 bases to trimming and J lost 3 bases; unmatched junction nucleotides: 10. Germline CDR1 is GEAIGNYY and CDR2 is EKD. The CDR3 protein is CACDSAGGLRADKLIF. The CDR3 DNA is TGTGCCTGTGACTCGGCTGGGGGATTAAGGGCCGATAAACTCATCTTT.

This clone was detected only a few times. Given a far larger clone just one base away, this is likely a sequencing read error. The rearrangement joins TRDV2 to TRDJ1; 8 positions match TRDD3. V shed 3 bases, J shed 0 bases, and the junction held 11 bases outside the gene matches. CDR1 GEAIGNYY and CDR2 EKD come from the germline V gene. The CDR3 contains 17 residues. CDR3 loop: CACDYWGGHSYTDKLIF. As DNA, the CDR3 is TGTGCCTGTGACTACTGGGGGGGCCATTCGTACACCGATAAACTCATCTTT.

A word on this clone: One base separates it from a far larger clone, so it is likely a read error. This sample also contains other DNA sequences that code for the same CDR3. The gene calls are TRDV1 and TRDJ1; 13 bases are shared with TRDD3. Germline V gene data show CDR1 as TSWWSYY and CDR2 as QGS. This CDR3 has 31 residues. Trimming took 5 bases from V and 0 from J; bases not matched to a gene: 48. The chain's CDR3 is CALGPTVYANPPNTGGYAADRFPPYTDKLIF. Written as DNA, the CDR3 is TGTGCTCTTGGGCCGACCGTCTACGCAAACCCCCCTAATACTGGGGGATACGCAGCCGATCGGTTCCCTCCGTACACCGATAAACTCATCTTT.